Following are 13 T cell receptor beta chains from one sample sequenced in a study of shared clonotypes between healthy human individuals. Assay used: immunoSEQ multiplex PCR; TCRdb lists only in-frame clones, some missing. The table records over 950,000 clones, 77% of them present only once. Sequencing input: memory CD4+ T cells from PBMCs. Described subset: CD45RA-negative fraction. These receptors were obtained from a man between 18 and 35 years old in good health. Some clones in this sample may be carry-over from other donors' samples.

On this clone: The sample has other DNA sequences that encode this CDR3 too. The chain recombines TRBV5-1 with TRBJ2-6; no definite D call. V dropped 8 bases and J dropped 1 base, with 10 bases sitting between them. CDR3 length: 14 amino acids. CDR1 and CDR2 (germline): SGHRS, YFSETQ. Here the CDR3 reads CASSSSSGANVLTF. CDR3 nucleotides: TGCGCCAGTTCCTCTTCGTCTGGGGCCAACGTCCTGACTTTC.

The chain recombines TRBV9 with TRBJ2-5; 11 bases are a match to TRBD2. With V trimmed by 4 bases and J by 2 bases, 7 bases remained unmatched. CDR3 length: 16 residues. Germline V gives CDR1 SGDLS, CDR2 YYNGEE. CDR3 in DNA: TGTGCCAGCAGCCTTGGACTAGCGGGCAGACAAGAGACCCAGTACTTC. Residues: CASSLGLAGRQETQYF.

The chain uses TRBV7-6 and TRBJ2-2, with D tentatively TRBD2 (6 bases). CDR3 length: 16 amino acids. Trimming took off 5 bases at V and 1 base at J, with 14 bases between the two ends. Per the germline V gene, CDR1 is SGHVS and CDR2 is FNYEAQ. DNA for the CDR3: TGTGCCAGCAGCCTTTTCGATAGCGGGAACACCGGGGAGCTGTTTTTT. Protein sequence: CASSLFDSGNTGELFF.

CDR3 residues: CASSLRGVLGDTQYF. The DNA of the CDR3 is TGTGCCAGCAGTCTCAGGGGGGTATTGGGAGATACGCAGTATTTT. V and J are TRBV6-5 and TRBJ2-3; TRBD1 is a possible D gene (7 bases). The CDR3 is made up of 15 amino acids. V lost 5 bases and J lost 5, with 17 bases in between. CDR1 and CDR2 (germline): MNHEY, SVGAGI.

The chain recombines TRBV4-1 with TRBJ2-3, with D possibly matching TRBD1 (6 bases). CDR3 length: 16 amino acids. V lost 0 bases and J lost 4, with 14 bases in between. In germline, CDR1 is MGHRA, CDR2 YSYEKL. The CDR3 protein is CASSQEGGKEADTQYF. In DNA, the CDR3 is TGCGCCAGCAGCCAAGAAGGGGGAAAGGAGGCAGATACGCAGTATTTT.

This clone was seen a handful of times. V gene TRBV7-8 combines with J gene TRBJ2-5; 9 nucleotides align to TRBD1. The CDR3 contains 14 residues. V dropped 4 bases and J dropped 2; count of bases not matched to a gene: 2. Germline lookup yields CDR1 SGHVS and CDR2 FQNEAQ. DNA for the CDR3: TGTGCCAGCAGCTGGGGACAGGGTCAAGAGACCCAGTACTTC. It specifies CASSWGQGQETQYF.

The CDR3 protein is CSVEKSGSAQHF. The DNA for the CDR3 is TGCAGCGTTGAGAAGTCAGGGTCGGCCCAGCATTTT. The chain combines TRBV29-1 with TRBJ1-5; TRBD1 might be the D (5 bases). CDR1 SQVTM and CDR2 ANQGSEA come from the germline V gene. The CDR3 has 12 residues. The germline V and J ends were trimmed by 3 bases and 11 bases, with 14 bases remaining between them.

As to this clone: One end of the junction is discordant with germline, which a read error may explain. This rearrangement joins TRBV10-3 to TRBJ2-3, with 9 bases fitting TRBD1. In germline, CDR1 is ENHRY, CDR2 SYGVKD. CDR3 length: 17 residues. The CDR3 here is CAIRKPPGQGIADTRYF. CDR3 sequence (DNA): TGTGCCATCAGAAAACCTCCGGGACAGGGAATTGCGGATACGCGGTATTTT.

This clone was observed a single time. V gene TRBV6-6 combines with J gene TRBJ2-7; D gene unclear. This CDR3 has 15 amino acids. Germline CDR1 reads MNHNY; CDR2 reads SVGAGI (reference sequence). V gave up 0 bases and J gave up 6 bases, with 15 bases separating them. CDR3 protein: CASSYSRGVGSEQYF. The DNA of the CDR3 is TGTGCCAGCAGTTACTCGAGAGGAGTCGGGTCCGAGCAGTACTTC.

The CDR3 here is CSVETDGNQPQHF. The CDR3 DNA reads TGCAGCGTTGAAACGGACGGCAATCAGCCCCAGCATTTT. The V and J genes are TRBV29-1 and TRBJ1-5; no definite D call. This CDR3 has 13 amino acids. CDR1 and CDR2 (germline): SQVTM, ANQGSEA. V was clipped by 2 bases and J by 2 bases, with 7 bases between them.

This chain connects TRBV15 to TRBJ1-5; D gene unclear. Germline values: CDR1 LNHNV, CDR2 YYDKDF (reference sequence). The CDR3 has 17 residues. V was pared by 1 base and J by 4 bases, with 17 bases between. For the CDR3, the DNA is TGTGCCACCAGCAGAGCCCCCCCAGTCGCGGATAATCAGCCCCAGCATTTT. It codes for CATSRAPPVADNQPQHF.

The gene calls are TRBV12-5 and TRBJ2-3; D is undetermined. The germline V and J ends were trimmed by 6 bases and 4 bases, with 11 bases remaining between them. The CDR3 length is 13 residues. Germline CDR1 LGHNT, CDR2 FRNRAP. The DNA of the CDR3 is TGTGCTAGTGGCCCCAGAGACGCAGATACGCAGTATTTT. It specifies CASGPRDADTQYF.

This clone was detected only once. CDR3 DNA: TGTGCCAGCAGTCGGCGCTCAGGGAAATACCACGGAAACACCATATATTTT. Translating it yields CASSRRSGKYHGNTIYF. This chain joins TRBV28 and TRBJ1-3, with D perhaps matching TRBD1 (5 bases). Trimming shortened V by 5 bases and J by 4 bases, and 21 bases separated the two germline ends. The CDR3 has 17 residues. Germline assignment: CDR1 MDHEN and CDR2 SYDVKM.